The clone carrying this T cell receptor (beta chain) was detected many times. This record belongs to a study of T-cell memory formation after mild COVID-19. Using its own MiXCR run on the 5' RACE reads, TCRdb lists one record per CDR3 protein. The sample has hundreds of thousands of distinct CDR3 sequences; about 20% are singletons. V was shortened by 7 bases and J by 0 bases, with 10 bases between the two germline ends. Germline V gives CDR1 SQVTM, CDR2 ANQGSEA. This CDR3 has 12 residues. The source material was PBMCs or a T cell subset sorted from them (not recorded which). The chain joins TRBV29-1 to TRBJ2-7, with D possibly TRBD1 on 6 matching bases. This receptor was obtained from an adult woman who had mild COVID-19 (a few samples of this study predate the infection). Cell type and time point are not known. This CDR3 is CSGGTNSYEQYF. CDR3 in DNA: TGCAGCGGGGGGACAAACTCCTACGAGCAGTACTTC.